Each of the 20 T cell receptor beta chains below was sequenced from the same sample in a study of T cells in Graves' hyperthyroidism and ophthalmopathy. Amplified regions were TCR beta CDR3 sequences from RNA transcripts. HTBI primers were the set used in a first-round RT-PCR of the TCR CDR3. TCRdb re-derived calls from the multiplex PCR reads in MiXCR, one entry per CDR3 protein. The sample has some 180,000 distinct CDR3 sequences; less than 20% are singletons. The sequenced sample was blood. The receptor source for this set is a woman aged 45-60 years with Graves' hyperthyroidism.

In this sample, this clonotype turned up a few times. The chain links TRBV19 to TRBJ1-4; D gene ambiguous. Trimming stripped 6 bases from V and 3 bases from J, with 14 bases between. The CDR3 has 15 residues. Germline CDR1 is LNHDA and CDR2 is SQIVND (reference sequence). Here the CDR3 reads CASRRRNRANEKLFF. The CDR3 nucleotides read TGTGCCAGTAGACGGAGGAATAGGGCTAATGAAAAACTGTTTTTT.

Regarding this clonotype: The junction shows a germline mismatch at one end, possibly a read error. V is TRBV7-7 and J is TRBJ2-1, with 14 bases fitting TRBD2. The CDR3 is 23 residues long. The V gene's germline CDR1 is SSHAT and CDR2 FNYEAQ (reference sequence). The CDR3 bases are TGTGCTAGCAGGTCCGTTCGGGGTCCGACTAGCGGGAGGGCCGGCAGCTCCTACAATGAGCAGTTCTTC. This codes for CASRSVRGPTSGRAGSSYNEQFF.

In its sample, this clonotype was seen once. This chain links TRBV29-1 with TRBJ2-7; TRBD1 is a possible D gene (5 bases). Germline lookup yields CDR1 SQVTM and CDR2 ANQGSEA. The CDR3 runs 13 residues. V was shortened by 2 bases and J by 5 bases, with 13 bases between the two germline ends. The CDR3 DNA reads TGCAGCGTTGAACGTGACAGTCCCCACGAGCAGTACTTC. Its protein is CSVERDSPHEQYF.

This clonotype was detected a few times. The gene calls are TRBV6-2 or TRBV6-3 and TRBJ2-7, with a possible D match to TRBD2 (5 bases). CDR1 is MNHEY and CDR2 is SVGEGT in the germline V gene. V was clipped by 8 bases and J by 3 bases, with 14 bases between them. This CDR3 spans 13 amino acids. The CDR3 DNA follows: TGTGCCAGCGGTAATATAGGGAGCTACGAGCAGTACTTC. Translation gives CASGNIGSYEQYF.

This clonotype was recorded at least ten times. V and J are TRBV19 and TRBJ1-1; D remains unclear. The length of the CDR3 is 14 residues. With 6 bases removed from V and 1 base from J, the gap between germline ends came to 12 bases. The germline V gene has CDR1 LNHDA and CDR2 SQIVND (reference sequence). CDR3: CASRHIEPNTEAFF. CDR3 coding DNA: TGTGCCAGTAGGCATATCGAACCGAACACTGAAGCTTTCTTT.

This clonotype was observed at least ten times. The CDR3 here is CASSAYQGEEAFF. Here the CDR3 DNA reads TGCGCCAGCAGCGCCTATCAGGGGGAGGAAGCTTTCTTT. The chain employs TRBV5-1 and TRBJ1-1; 7 nucleotides match TRBD1. This CDR3 spans 13 amino acids. The germline V gene encodes CDR1 SGHRS and CDR2 YFSETQ. J was trimmed by 8 bases and V by 4 bases; bases with no gene match: 8.

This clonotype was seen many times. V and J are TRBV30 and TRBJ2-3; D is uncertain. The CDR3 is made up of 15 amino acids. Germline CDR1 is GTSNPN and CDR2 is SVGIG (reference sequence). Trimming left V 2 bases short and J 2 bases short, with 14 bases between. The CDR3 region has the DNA TGTGCCTGGAGTACGACGGGCGATGACACAGATACGCAGTATTTT. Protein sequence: CAWSTTGDDTDTQYF.

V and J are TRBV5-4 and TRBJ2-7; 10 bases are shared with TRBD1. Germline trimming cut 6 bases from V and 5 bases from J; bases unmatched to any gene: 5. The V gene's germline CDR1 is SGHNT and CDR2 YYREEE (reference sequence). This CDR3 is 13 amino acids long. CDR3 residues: CASTRQGADEQYF. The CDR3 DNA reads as TGTGCCAGCACCAGACAGGGGGCGGACGAGCAGTACTTC. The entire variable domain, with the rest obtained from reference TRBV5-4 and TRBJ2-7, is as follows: ETGVTQSPTHLIKTRGQQVTLRCSSQSGHNTVSWYQQALGQGPQFIFQYYREEENGRGNFPPRFSGLQFPNYSSELNVNALELDDSALYLCASTRQGADEQYFGPGTRLTVT.

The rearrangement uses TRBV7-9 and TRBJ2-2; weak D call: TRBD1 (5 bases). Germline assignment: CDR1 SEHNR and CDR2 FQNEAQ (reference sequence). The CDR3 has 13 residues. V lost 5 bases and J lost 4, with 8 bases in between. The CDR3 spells CASSRTLTGELFF. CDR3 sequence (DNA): TGTGCCAGCAGCCGGACACTCACCGGGGAGCTGTTTTTT.

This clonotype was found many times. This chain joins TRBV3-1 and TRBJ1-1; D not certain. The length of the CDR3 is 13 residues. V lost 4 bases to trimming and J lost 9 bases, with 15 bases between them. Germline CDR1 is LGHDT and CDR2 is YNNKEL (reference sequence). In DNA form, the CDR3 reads TGTGCCAGCAGCCTGGCACAGATGAAGCAAGCTTTCTTT. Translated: CASSLAQMKQAFF.

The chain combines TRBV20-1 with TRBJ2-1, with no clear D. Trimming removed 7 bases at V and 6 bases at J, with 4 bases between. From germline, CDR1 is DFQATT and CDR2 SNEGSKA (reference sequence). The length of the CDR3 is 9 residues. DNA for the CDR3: TGCAGTGGAGGCAATGAGCAGTTCTTC. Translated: CSGGNEQFF.

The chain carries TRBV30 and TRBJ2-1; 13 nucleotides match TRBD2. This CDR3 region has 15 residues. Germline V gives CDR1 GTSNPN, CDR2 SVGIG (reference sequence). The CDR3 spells CALTRTSGSYNEQFF. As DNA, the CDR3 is TGTGCTCTTACTCGGACTAGCGGGAGCTACAATGAGCAGTTCTTC.

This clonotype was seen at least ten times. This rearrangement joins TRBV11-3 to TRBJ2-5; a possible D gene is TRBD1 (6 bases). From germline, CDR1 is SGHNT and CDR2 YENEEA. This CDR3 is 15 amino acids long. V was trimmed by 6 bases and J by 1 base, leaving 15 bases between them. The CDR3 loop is CASRPRGLGQETQYF. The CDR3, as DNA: TGTGCCAGCAGACCCAGGGGATTGGGCCAAGAGACCCAGTACTTC.

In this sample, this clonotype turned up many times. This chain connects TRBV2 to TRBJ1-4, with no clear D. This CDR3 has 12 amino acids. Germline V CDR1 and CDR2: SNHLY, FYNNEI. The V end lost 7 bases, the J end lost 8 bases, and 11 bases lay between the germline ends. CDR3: CASKITAEKLFF. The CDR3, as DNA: TGTGCCAGCAAAATAACAGCCGAAAAACTGTTTTTT.

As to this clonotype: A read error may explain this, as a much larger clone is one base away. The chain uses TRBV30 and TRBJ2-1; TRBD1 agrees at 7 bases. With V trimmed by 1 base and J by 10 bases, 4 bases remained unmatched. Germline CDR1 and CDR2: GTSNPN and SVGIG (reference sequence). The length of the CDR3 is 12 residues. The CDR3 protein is CAWSATGDEQFF. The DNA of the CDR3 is TGTGCCTGGAGTGCAACAGGGGACGAGCAGTTCTTC.

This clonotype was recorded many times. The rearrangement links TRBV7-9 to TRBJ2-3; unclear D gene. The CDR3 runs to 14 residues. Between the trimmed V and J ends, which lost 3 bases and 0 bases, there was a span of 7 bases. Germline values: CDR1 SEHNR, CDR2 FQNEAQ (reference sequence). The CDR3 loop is CASSLDHSTDTQYF. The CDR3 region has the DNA TGTGCCAGCAGCTTGGATCATAGCACAGATACGCAGTATTTT.

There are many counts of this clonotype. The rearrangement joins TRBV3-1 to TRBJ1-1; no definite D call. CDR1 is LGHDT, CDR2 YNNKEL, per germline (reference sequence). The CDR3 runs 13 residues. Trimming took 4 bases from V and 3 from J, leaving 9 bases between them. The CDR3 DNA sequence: TGTGCCAGCAGCCGAGGCATCGACACTGAAGCTTTCTTT. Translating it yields CASSRGIDTEAFF.

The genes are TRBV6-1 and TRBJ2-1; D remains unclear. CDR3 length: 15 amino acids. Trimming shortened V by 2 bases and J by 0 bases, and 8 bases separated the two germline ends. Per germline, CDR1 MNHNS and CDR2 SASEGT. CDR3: CASSETTYSYNEQFF. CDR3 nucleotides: TGTGCCAGCAGTGAAACGACTTACTCCTACAATGAGCAGTTCTTC.

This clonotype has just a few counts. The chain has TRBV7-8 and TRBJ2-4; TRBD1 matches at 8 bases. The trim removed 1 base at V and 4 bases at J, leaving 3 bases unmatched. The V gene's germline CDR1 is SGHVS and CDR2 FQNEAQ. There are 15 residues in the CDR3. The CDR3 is CASSLGGQEKNIQYF. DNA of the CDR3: TGTGCCAGCAGCTTAGGGGGACAGGAGAAAAACATTCAGTACTTC. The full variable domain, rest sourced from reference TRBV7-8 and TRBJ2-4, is GAGVSQSPRYKVAKRGQDVALRCDPISGHVSLFWYQQALGQGPEFLTYFQNEAQLDKSGLPSDRFFAERPEGSVSTLKIQRTQQEDSAVYLCASSLGGQEKNIQYFGAGTRLSVL.

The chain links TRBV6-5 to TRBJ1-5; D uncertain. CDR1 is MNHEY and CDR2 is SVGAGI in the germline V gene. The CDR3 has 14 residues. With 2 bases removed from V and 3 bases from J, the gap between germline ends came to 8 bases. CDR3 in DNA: TGTGCCAGCAGTTACAAGGGAGCCAATCAGCCCCAGCATTTT. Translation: CASSYKGANQPQHF.